This T cell receptor beta chain was obtained from a study of blood T cell repertoires in COVID-19. About the study: Samples of COVID-19 (acute and convalescent) were obtained from the United States, Italy and Spain. Sample material is recorded as cDNA or gDNA derived from T cells, B-cell-depleted T cells, or PBMCs.

The CDR3 spans 14 residues. Germline CDR1 reads MNHEY; CDR2 reads SVGAGI. V trimming: 6 bases; J trimming: 5 bases; junction bases outside the gene matches: 10. Authors' processing steps: Using reference gene primer amplification, nucleated cell counts were estimated. The data were produced by immunoSEQ multiplex PCR, yet TCRdb's version contains in-frame clones alone and is incomplete. D and trimming come from the DNA, and the V and J calls and clone size come from that table. The sample holds hundreds of thousands of clones; about nine tenths are singletons and the top ten take approximately 1.8%. Followed longitudinally, the Seattle patients had been enrolled during active infection.

This receptor was obtained from a woman aged 25-40 years with COVID-19, enrolled during active disease. The sample taken for sequencing was peripheral blood. The rearrangement joins TRBV6-5 to TRBJ2-7; 7 bases map to TRBD1. The CDR3 coding sequence is TGTGCCAGCAGATCCCGTGACAGGGTTCACGAGCAGTACTTC. Protein sequence: CASRSRDRVHEQYF.